This T cell receptor (beta chain) derives from a study of identical twins (dated by TCRdb to between 2015 and 2016). In the study overall: To test whether fetal clonotypes persist, the study used deep sequencing on TCR alpha and beta repertoires from monozygotic twins, unrelated adults of various ages, and cord blood. To rule out contamination, the twin experiments were replicated at different times with different library preparation protocols.

The library was generated by 5' RACE. Sequenced on an Illumina HiSeq 2000. A universal primer binding site was introduced by template switching, and a unique molecular identifier was present in the final cDNA, enabling accurate counting of TCR cDNA molecules. Specific primers in the conserved constant-segment region were used to synthesize first-strand cDNA for TCR alpha and beta chains. Each cDNA library was double barcoded, with a SMART-Mk sample barcode plus Illumina barcodes, to control for contamination. TruSeq adapter sequences, together with Illumina sample barcodes, were added in two successive PCR steps. TCR alpha and beta cDNA libraries were sequenced on the Illumina HiSeq platform with custom primers. The authors processed their data as follows. MiGEC processed the raw reads to extract unique molecular identifiers, while MiXCR was used to determine the CDR3 positions. Recombination models were inferred per individual with the repgenHMM and IGoR tools using an EM algorithm. The tcR package in R was used for shared clonotype analysis, with sharing normalized by the product of cloneset sizes. Out-of-frame nonproductive sequences were analyzed to study raw recombination free of thymic and clonal selection effects. TCRdb's own reprocessing of the public reads used fastp at Q25 and MiXCR and kept productive beta chains. Rows with one shared CDR3 protein collapse into an entry with the most common genes and DNA. None of the V and J calls come from the authors' own analysis; TCRdb made them. The sample has 700,000 to 950,000 distinct CDR3 sequences on record, about 12% of them singletons. Around 1.5% of the sample rests with the top ten.

This clonotype was picked up many times. Its antigen is currently not known. It has no much larger one-base neighbor in the sample; base qualities were not kept. Spanning cysteine to phenylalanine, the CDR3 consists of 13 amino acids. Of the read, only the CDR3 DNA is kept; its 39 bases are in frame from base 1. V gives up 7 bases and J gives up 1 base, and the segment between their germline ends measures 10 bases. CDR1 and CDR2 are read off the germline V gene as MNHEY and SVGEGT. The research as a whole found: Zero-insertion analyses could be partly confounded by invariant T cells such as MAIT and iNKT, though diverse VJ usage argued against such confounding for most clonotypes. Out-of-frame TCR alpha sequences shared between twins showed an excess of low generation-probability sequences compared with coincidental sharing between unrelated individuals. Recombination models systematically underestimated out-of-frame TCR alpha sharing in monozygotic twins but agreed with sharing between unrelated individuals. Abundant cord blood beta clonotypes carried fewer insertions; young adult naive repertoires showed a weaker similar trend, while memory repertoires showed none. Excess twin sharing in beta out-of-frame sequences was weaker because fewer shared sequences lowered the signal-to-noise ratio. Because the same donors could not be followed over many years, conclusions were based on cross-sectional statistical analysis.

Every donor was a healthy Caucasian. Three pairs of female monozygotic twins, all aged roughly 18 to 29 years, made up the twin cohort. Peripheral blood mononuclear cells were used as the source from which RNA for TCR libraries was isolated. These data were also reused for a study on yellow fever vaccine responses in identical twins. The second source states: According to the authors, the vaccine-induced T cell response in identical twins seemed to be partly convergent and partly specific to each individual. In identical twins, the study followed T cell clones that responded to the vaccine with precision.

The TCR comes from a woman aged 18-29 years in good health. Rearrangement joined TRBV6-2 or TRBV6-3 to TRBJ1-1; confidence is insufficient to name the D gene. Input material: PBMCs. The CDR3 region: CASMTPQNTEAFF. The sequenced DNA: TGTGCCAGCATGACCCCACAGAACACTGAAGCTTTCTTT.